This passage covers 11 T cell receptor beta chains from one sample sequenced in a study of naive and memory T cell subsets. An oligonucleotide containing a UMI was ligated to the 3' end of TCR cDNA. Four PCR rounds used nested alpha and beta constant region primers plus the SP2 primer. TCRdb re-analysed the 5' RACE reads in MiXCR, keeping a single row per CDR3 protein. The sample yields about 62,000 distinct CDR3 sequences, 8% to 9% seen once. The receptors come from a female donor in good health.

This clonotype was seen a handful of times. The chain employs TRBV29-1 and TRBJ1-2; D gene uncertain. Deletions cut 6 bases from V and 4 bases from J, with 12 bases between. Germline V gene lookup returns CDR1 SQVTM and CDR2 ANQGSEA. CDR3 length: 12 residues. Here the CDR3 DNA reads TGCAGCGTCGAGACGGCGAGCTATGGCTACACCTTC. This sequence encodes CSVETASYGYTF.

The rearrangement links TRBV20-1 to TRBJ2-2; the D call may be TRBD1 or TRBD2 (5 bases each). Between the trimmed V and J ends, which lost 6 bases and 8 bases, there was a span of 16 bases. CDR3 length: 13 amino acids. CDR1 and CDR2 from the germline V gene are DFQATT and SNEGSKA (reference sequence). DNA for the CDR3: TGCAGTGCCGTAGACGGGGCGGCAGGGGAGCTGTTTTTT. Translation: CSAVDGAAGELFF.

This clonotype occurred many times. Here the CDR3 reads CATRGQGGTGELFF. The CDR3 DNA follows: TGTGCCACCAGAGGACAGGGGGGGACCGGGGAGCTGTTTTTT. This chain uses TRBV24-1 with TRBJ2-2; TRBD1 matches 10 bases. Trimming cost V 7 bases and J 5 bases; bases outside gene matches: 3. Looked up from germline, CDR1 is KGHDR and CDR2 is SFDVKD. The CDR3 has 14 residues.

The rearrangement links TRBV2 to TRBJ2-5; TRBD2 might be the D (6 bases). V shed 1 base and J shed 3 bases, with 9 bases lying between them. The CDR3 is 14 amino acids. CDR1 is SNHLY, CDR2 FYNNEI, per germline. This CDR3 reads CASSEGTKKETQYF. As DNA, the CDR3 is TGTGCCAGCAGTGAAGGGACTAAAAAAGAGACCCAGTACTTC.

This clonotype was seen at least ten times. The rearrangement links TRBV12-3 or TRBV12-4 to TRBJ1-6; perhaps TRBD1 as D (5 bases). CDR3 length: 14 residues. Trimming removed 6 bases at V and 7 bases at J, with 13 bases between. This chain's CDR3 is CASRTGTGNSPLHF. The CDR3 region has the DNA TGTGCCAGCAGGACCGGGACCGGGAATTCACCCCTCCACTTT.

In this sample, this clonotype turned up many times. The rearrangement joins TRBV28 to TRBJ1-1; no clear D gene. The germline CDR1 and CDR2 sequences are MDHEN and SYDVKM. This CDR3 is built from 14 residues. V was clipped by 2 bases and J by 0 bases, with 7 bases between them. CDR3 sequence reads: CASSLEQMNTEAFF. As DNA, the CDR3 is TGTGCCAGCAGTTTAGAACAGATGAACACTGAAGCTTTCTTT.

This clonotype has a handful of counts. This chain uses TRBV3-1 with TRBJ2-2, with unresolved D. V lost 6 bases, J lost 0 bases, and 5 bases lay in between. The CDR3 is 13 amino acids. Germline V gene lookup returns CDR1 LGHDT and CDR2 YNNKEL (reference sequence). The CDR3 loop is CASRRPNTGELFF. The CDR3 nucleotides read TGTGCCAGCAGGCGCCCGAACACCGGGGAGCTGTTTTTT.

This clonotype was counted ten times or more. The genes are TRBV30 and TRBJ2-3; a weak D match, TRBD2 (6 bases). The CDR3 covers 13 residues. Deletions cut 0 bases from V and 4 bases from J, with 8 bases between. Germline values: CDR1 GTSNPN, CDR2 SVGIG (reference sequence). The CDR3 DNA sequence: TGTGCCTGGAGTGTACGGAGGGCAGATACGCAGTATTTT. Residues: CAWSVRRADTQYF.

This clonotype was seen repeatedly, ten times or more. The rearrangement uses TRBV12-3 or TRBV12-4 and TRBJ2-5, with 7 positions matching TRBD2. The ends lost 6 bases at V and 7 bases at J; junction bases unmatched: 8. There are 13 residues in the CDR3. CDR3 nucleotides: TGTGCCAGCAGCCCTGGACTAGTCGGGACCCAGTACTTC. It encodes CASSPGLVGTQYF.

This clonotype was observed a handful of times. The chain links TRBV6-5 to TRBJ2-1; 8 bases line up with TRBD2. The ends lost 2 bases at V and 7 bases at J; junction bases unmatched: 10. CDR1 and CDR2 (germline): MNHEY, SVGAGI. This CDR3 is built from 16 residues. CDR3 sequence: CASSYLAGSLWNEQFF. CDR3 DNA sequence: TGTGCCAGCAGTTACCTAGCGGGTTCTCTTTGGAATGAGCAGTTCTTC.

This clonotype has only a few counts. This rearrangement joins TRBV19 to TRBJ1-5, with D perhaps TRBD1 (5 bases). Germline CDR1 is LNHDA and CDR2 is SQIVND (reference sequence). V lost 5 bases and J lost 3, with 14 bases in between. The CDR3 spans 15 residues. The CDR3 spells CASSGQGVSNQPQHF. CDR3 bases: TGTGCCAGTAGTGGCCAGGGTGTATCCAATCAGCCCCAGCATTTT.